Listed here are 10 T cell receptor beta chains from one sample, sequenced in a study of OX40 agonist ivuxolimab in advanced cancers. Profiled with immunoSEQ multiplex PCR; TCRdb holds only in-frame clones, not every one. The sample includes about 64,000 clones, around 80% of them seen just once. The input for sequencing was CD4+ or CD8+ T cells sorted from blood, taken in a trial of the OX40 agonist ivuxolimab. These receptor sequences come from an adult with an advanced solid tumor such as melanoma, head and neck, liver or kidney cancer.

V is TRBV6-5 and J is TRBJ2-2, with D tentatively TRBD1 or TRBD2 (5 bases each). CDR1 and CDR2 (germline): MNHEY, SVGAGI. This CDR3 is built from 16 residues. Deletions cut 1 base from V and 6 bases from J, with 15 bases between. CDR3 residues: CASSYWHQTGPGELFF. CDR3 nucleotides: TGTGCCAGCAGTTACTGGCATCAGACGGGACCCGGGGAGCTGTTTTTT.

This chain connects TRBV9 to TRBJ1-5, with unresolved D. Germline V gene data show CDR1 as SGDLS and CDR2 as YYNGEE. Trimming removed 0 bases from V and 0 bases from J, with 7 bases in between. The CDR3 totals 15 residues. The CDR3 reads CASSVDPSSNQPQHF. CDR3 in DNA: TGTGCCAGCAGCGTAGACCCCAGTAGCAATCAGCCCCAGCATTTT.

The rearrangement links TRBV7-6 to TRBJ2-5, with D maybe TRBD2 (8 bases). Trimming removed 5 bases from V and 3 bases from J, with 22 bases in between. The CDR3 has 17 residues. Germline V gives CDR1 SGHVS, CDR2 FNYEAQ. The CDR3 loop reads CASSVGIAGTAKETQYF. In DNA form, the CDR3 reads TGTGCCAGCAGCGTTGGCATAGCGGGGACAGCAAAAGAGACCCAGTACTTC.

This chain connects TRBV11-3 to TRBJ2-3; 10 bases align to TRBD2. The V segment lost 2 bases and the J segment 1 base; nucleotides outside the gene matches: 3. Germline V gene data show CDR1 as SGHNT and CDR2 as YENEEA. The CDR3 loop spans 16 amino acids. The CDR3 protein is CASSLSLAGGTDTQYF. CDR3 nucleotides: TGTGCCAGCAGCTTAAGCCTAGCGGGGGGCACAGATACGCAGTATTTT.

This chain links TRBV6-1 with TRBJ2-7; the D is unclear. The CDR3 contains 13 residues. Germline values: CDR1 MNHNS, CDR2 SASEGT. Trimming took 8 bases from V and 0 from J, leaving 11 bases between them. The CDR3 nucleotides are TGTGCCAGCGGCCGTGAGCGCTCCTACGAGCAGTACTTC. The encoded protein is CASGRERSYEQYF.

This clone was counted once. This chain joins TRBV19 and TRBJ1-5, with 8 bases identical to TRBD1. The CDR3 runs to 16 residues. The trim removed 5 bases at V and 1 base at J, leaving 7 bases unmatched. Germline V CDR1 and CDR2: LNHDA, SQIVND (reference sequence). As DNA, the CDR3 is TGTGCCAGTAGTCCTCTCGCAGGGGGCAGCAATCAGCCCCAGCATTTT. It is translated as CASSPLAGGSNQPQHF.

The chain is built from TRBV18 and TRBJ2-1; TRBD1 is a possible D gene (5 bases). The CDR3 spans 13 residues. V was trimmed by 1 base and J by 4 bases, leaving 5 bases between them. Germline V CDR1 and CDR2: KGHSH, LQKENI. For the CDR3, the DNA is TGTGCCAGCTCACCACAGGGGTACAATGAGCAGTTCTTC. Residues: CASSPQGYNEQFF.

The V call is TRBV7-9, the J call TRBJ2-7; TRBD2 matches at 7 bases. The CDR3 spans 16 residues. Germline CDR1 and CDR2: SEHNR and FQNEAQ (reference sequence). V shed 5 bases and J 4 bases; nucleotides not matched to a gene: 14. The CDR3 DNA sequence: TGTGCCAGCAGCACGTCCAAAACGGGGGGAAGGTACGAGCAGTACTTC. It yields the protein CASSTSKTGGRYEQYF.

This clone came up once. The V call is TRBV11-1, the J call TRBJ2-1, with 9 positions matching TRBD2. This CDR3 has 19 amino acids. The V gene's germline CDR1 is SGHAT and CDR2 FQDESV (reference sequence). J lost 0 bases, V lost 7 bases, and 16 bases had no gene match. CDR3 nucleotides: TGTGCCAGCAAGTTTTGGGCTAGCGGGAAGGGAGGCTCCTACAATGAGCAGTTCTTC. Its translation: CASKFWASGKGGSYNEQFF.

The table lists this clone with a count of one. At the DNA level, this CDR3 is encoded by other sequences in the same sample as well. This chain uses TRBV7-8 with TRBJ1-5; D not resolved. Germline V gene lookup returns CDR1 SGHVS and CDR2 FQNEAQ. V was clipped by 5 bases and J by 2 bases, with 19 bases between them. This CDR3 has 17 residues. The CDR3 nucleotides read TGTGCCAGCAGCGCGGGCCGGGGAGCTGGCGGCAATCAGCCCCAGCATTTT. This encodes CASSAGRGAGGNQPQHF. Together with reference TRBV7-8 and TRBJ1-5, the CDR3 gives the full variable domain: GAGVSQSPRYKVAKRGQDVALRCDPISGHVSLFWYQQALGQGPEFLTYFQNEAQLDKSGLPSDRFFAERPEGSVSTLKIQRTQQEDSAVYLCASSAGRGAGGNQPQHFGDGTRLSIL.